One sample yielded the 18 T cell receptor beta chains listed below, sequenced in a study of early stage breast cancer tumors. Libraries were prepared by immunoSEQ multiplex PCR; TCRdb keeps only in-frame clonotypes and omits some of them. The sample records about 3,300 clones, around 60% being singletons. Specimen: breast tumor tissue. The receptors shown here come from a middle-aged person with breast cancer.

This chain connects TRBV7-9 to TRBJ1-5, with 7 bases lining up with TRBD1. CDR1 and CDR2 from the germline V gene are SEHNR and FQNEAQ (reference sequence). This CDR3 is 13 amino acids long. V trimming: 5 bases; J trimming: 4 bases; junction bases outside the gene matches: 2. The CDR3 nucleotides read TGTGCCAGCAGCCCACAGGGGAATCAGCCCCAGCATTTT. It encodes CASSPQGNQPQHF.

This clone was found a few times. The V gene is TRBV6-5, the J gene TRBJ1-1, with D unresolved. Germline CDR1 MNHEY, CDR2 SVGAGI. This CDR3 is 13 amino acids long. Trimming pared 1 base from V and 0 bases from J, leaving 3 bases between. For the CDR3, the DNA is TGTGCCAGCAGTTACTGGATGAACACTGAAGCTTTCTTT. Protein sequence: CASSYWMNTEAFF.

CDR3 loop: CATSRLRGGSYNEQFF. The CDR3 DNA reads TGTGCCACCAGCAGACTCCGAGGGGGCTCCTACAATGAGCAGTTCTTC. The J gene is TRBJ2-1, the V gene TRBV15, with a possible D match to TRBD1 (6 bases). The V end lost 2 bases, the J end lost 0 bases, and 11 bases lay between the germline ends. The CDR3 extends over 16 amino acids. In germline, CDR1 is LNHNV, CDR2 YYDKDF (reference sequence).

The V gene is TRBV6-1, the J gene TRBJ2-2, with TRBD1 matching over 11 bases. CDR1 and CDR2 from the germline V gene are MNHNS and SASEGT. CDR3 length: 15 amino acids. V lost 2 bases to trimming and J lost 6 bases; unmatched junction nucleotides: 2. The CDR3 region is CASSESGQGAGELFF. CDR3 sequence (DNA): TGTGCCAGCAGTGAATCGGGACAGGGGGCCGGGGAGCTGTTTTTT.

The rearrangement joins TRBV7-8 to TRBJ1-5; 8 positions match TRBD1. J gave up 5 bases and V 5 bases, and 8 bases lay outside the gene matches. The CDR3 covers 15 residues. CDR1 is SGHVS, CDR2 FQNEAQ, per germline. The CDR3 DNA reads TGTGCCAGCAGCCCCCGGGACAGGAAGGATCAGCCCCAGCATTTT. Its protein product is CASSPRDRKDQPQHF.

This chain links TRBV18 with TRBJ2-7; 8 bases line up with TRBD1. Germline V gives CDR1 KGHSH, CDR2 LQKENI. The V segment lost 6 bases and the J segment 6 bases; nucleotides outside the gene matches: 13. The length of the CDR3 is 15 residues. DNA of the CDR3: TGTGCCAGCTCCCTCATCGGACAGGGTCTCGGCGAGCAGTACTTC. It is translated as CASSLIGQGLGEQYF.

This clone has a handful of counts. This rearrangement joins TRBV18 to TRBJ1-1; maybe TRBD1 (5 bases). The CDR3 loop spans 13 amino acids. Germline V gene data show CDR1 as KGHSH and CDR2 as LQKENI. V dropped 3 bases and J dropped 1 base, with 6 bases sitting between them. The CDR3 DNA sequence: TGTGCCAGCTCACCTACAGGGAACACTGAAGCTTTCTTT. Amino acid sequence: CASSPTGNTEAFF.

The chain carries TRBV27 and TRBJ2-2; 9 positions match TRBD1. CDR1 and CDR2 (germline): MNHEY, SMNVEV (reference sequence). The CDR3 sequence is 15 residues long. J was trimmed by 3 bases and V by 5 bases; bases with no gene match: 4. CDR3 coding DNA: TGTGCCAGCAGTCCCTGGACAGGGGACACCGGGGAGCTGTTTTTT. It codes for CASSPWTGDTGELFF.

The chain joins TRBV5-5 to TRBJ1-5, with D possibly being TRBD1 (6 bases). Germline V gene data show CDR1 as SGHKS and CDR2 as YYEKEE (reference sequence). The V gene lost 2 bases and the J gene lost 4 bases, with 10 bases spanning the gap. The CDR3 is 14 residues long. The CDR3 is CASSFEGGNQPQHF. The CDR3 DNA follows: TGTGCCAGCAGCTTTGAGGGGGGGAATCAGCCCCAGCATTTT.

The V gene is TRBV6-1, the J gene TRBJ1-5; no clear D. Deletions cut 6 bases from V and 2 bases from J, with 14 bases between. Germline CDR1 reads MNHNS; CDR2 reads SASEGT. This CDR3 is built from 15 residues. The CDR3: CASRHLESGNQPQHF. CDR3 nucleotides: TGTGCCAGCAGACATCTCGAGAGTGGCAATCAGCCCCAGCATTTT.

This chain connects TRBV6-1 to TRBJ2-7, with D possibly being TRBD1 (6 bases). This CDR3 spans 12 amino acids. Germline CDR1 is MNHNS and CDR2 is SASEGT. V shed 6 bases and J shed 0 bases, with 6 bases lying between them. The chain's CDR3 is CASRDSSYEQYF. The CDR3 bases are TGTGCCAGCAGGGACAGCTCCTACGAGCAGTACTTC.

The V call is TRBV11-2, the J call TRBJ2-3; D might be TRBD1 (6 bases). The CDR3 extends over 16 amino acids. V was cut by 4 bases and J by 0 bases, with 14 bases left in between. Per germline, CDR1 SGHAT and CDR2 FQNNGV. The CDR3 region has the DNA TGTGCCAGCAGCTGGGACATTCTGTCTAGCACAGATACGCAGTATTTT. Translating it yields CASSWDILSSTDTQYF.

This chain links TRBV5-1 with TRBJ2-1; D not resolved. The ends were cut back, 2 bases at V and 8 bases at J, with 14 bases in the middle. Germline lookup yields CDR1 SGHRS and CDR2 YFSETQ. CDR3 length: 14 residues. CDR3 in DNA: TGCGCCAGCAGCTTAGAAGGTCCAGTGGATGAGCAGTTCTTC. Translating gives CASSLEGPVDEQFF.

This clone was detected only a few times. J is TRBJ1-4 and V is TRBV6-5; 9 positions match TRBD1. The CDR3 is 14 residues long. The germline CDR1 and CDR2 sequences are MNHEY and SVGAGI. V was pared by 0 bases and J by 7 bases, with 0 bases of the junction left unmatched. CDR3 amino acids: CASSYSGQGEKLFF. CDR3 DNA sequence: TGTGCCAGCAGTTACTCGGGACAGGGTGAAAAACTGTTTTTT.

V gene TRBV5-4 combines with J gene TRBJ1-2; 9 bases line up with TRBD1. V lost 4 bases to trimming and J lost 6 bases; unmatched junction nucleotides: 10. From germline, CDR1 is SGHNT and CDR2 YYREEE (reference sequence). This CDR3 has 15 residues. CDR3 nucleotides: TGTGCCAGCAGCCCTCAACTAACAGGGGGCGATGGCTACACCTTC. Translation gives CASSPQLTGGDGYTF. Full variable domain (missing parts from reference TRBV5-4 and TRBJ1-2): ETGVTQSPTHLIKTRGQQVTLRCSSQSGHNTVSWYQQALGQGPQFIFQYYREEENGRGNFPPRFSGLQFPNYSSELNVNALELDDSALYLCASSPQLTGGDGYTFGSGTRLTVV.

The chain has TRBV6-6 and TRBJ2-7; no definite D call. V was pared by 2 bases and J by 8 bases, with 13 bases between. This CDR3 region has 13 residues. In germline, CDR1 is MNHNY, CDR2 SVGAGI (reference sequence). CDR3 loop: CASSYDSADQQYF. The CDR3 DNA sequence: TGTGCCAGCAGTTACGATTCAGCAGACCAGCAGTACTTC.

The rearrangement links TRBV27 to TRBJ2-1; TRBD1 is a possible D gene (5 bases). This CDR3 comprises 13 residues. Trimming took 6 bases from V and 7 from J, leaving 13 bases between them. Germline CDR1 reads MNHEY; CDR2 reads SMNVEV (reference sequence). DNA of the CDR3: TGTGCCAGCAGCTGGACATACGGTAATGAGCAGTTCTTC. This translates into CASSWTYGNEQFF.

The rearrangement links TRBV7-2 to TRBJ1-1, with 9 bases matching TRBD1. J was trimmed by 4 bases and V by 1 base; bases with no gene match: 10. Germline CDR1 is SGHTA and CDR2 is FQGNSA. The CDR3 is 17 residues long. The CDR3 sequence: CASSLGGTGTSGTEAFF. DNA for the CDR3: TGTGCCAGCAGCTTAGGAGGGACAGGGACTTCGGGCACTGAAGCTTTCTTT.